The T cell receptor beta chain described here comes from a study of naive and memory T cell subsets. The study, taken as a whole, reports: Gini index rose across naive, CM, EM and EMRA in CD4 and CD8. Findings for naive and memory subsets could not be checked against ground truth.

Note on this clonotype: Its antigen is unidentified.

Both TRBC1 and TRBC2 were covered by a beta constant-region primer of two equimolar oligonucleotides. Nested alpha and beta constant-region primers with the SP2 primer drove four PCR rounds on ligated cDNA. TCRdb called the UMI-ligation and nested PCR reads again in MiXCR, with one record for every CDR3 protein. This sample has some 150,000 distinct CDR3 sequences, with 17% found just once. CD4 T cells were positively selected, then CD8 T cells from the CD4-negative fraction. This CDR3 is built from 15 residues. The germline V gene encodes CDR1 MNHEY and CDR2 SVGAGI. The V gene lost 3 bases and the J gene lost 2 bases, with 10 bases spanning the gap.

This receptor was identified in a human donor in good health. V is TRBV6-5 and J is TRBJ2-2, with D possibly TRBD1 on 5 matching bases. Sequencing was performed on naive CD4+ T cells from blood. CDR3 bases: TGTGCCAGCAGTTATAGACAGAGAAACACCGGGGAGCTGTTTTTT. It yields the protein CASSYRQRNTGELFF.